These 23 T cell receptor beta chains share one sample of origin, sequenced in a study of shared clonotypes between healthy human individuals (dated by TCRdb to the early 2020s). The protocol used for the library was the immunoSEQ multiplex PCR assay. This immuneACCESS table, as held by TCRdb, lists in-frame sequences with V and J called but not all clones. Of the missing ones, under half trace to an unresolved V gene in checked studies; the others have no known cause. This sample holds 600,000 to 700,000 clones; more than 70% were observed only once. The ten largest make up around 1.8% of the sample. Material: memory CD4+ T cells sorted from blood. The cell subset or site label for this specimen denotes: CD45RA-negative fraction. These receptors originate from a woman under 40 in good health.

The CDR3 bases are TGTGCCAGCAGCTCCCAGACACAACCCTCTGGAAACACCATATATTTT. It yields the protein CASSSQTQPSGNTIYF. The rearrangement joins TRBV7-8 to TRBJ1-3; D remains ambiguous. This CDR3 comprises 16 residues. Per the germline V gene, CDR1 is SGHVS and CDR2 is FQNEAQ. V dropped 4 bases and J dropped 0 bases, with 13 bases sitting between them.

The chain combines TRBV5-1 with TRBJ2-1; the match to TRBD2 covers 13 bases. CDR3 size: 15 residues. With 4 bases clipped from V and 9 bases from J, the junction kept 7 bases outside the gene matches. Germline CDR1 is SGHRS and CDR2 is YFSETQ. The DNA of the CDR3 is TGCGCCAGCAGCCATACTAGCGGGAGGGCCATTGAGCAGTTCTTC. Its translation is CASSHTSGRAIEQFF.

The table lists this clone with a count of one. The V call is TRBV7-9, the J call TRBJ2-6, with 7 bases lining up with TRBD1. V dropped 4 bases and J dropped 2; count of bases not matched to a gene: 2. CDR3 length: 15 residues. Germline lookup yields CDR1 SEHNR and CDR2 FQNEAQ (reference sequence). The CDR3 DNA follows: TGTGCCAGCAGCTCCCAGGGGGCTGGGGCCAACGTCCTGACTTTC. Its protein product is CASSSQGAGANVLTF.

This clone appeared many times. The chain's CDR3 is CASRGQGTDTQYF. Written as DNA, the CDR3 is TGTGCCAGCCGGGGACAGGGCACAGATACGCAGTATTTT. The J gene is TRBJ2-3, the V gene TRBV6-4; 8 bases fit TRBD1. This CDR3 spans 13 amino acids. Germline values: CDR1 MRHNA, CDR2 SNTAGT. V was clipped by 8 bases and J by 1 base; unmatched bases: 2.

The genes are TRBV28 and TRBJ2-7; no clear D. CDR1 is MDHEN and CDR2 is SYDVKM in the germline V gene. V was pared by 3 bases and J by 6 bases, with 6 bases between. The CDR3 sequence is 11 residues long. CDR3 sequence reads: CASSFLSEQYF. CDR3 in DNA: TGTGCCAGCAGTTTTCTTTCCGAGCAGTACTTC.

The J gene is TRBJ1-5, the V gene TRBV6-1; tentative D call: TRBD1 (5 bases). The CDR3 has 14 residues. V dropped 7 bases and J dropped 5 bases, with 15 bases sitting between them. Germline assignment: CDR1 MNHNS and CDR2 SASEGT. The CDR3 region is CASISDSLYQPQHF. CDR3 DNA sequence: TGTGCCAGCATATCAGACAGTTTATATCAGCCCCAGCATTTT.

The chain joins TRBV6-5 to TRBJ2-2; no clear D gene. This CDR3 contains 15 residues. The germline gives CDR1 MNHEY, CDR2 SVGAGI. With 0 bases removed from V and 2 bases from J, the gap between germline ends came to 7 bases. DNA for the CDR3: TGTGCCAGCAGTTACTCGCAGGCCAACACCGGGGAGCTGTTTTTT. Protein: CASSYSQANTGELFF.

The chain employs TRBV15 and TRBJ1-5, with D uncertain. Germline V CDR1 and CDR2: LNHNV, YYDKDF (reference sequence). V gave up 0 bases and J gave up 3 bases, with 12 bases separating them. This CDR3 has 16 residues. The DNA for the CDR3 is TGTGCCACCAGCAGAGATCGCGACATGAACAATCAGCCCCAGCATTTT. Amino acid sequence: CATSRDRDMNNQPQHF.

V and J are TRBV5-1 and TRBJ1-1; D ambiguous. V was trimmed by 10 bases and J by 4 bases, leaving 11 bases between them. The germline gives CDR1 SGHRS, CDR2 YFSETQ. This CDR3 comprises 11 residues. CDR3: CASYEGTEAFF. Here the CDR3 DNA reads TGCGCCTCCTACGAGGGCACTGAAGCTTTCTTT. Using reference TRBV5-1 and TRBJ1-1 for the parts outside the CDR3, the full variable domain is KAGVTQTPRYLIKTRGQQVTLSCSPISGHRSVSWYQQTPGQGLQFLFEYFSETQRNKGNFPGRFSGRQFSNSRSEMNVSTLELGDSALYLCASYEGTEAFFGQGTRLTVV.

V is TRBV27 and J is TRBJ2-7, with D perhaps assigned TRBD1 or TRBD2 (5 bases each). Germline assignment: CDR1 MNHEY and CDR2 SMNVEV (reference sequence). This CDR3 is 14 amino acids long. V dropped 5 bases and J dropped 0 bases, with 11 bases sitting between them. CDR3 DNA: TGTGCCAGCAGTATGAAGGGGAGCTCCTACGAGCAGTACTTC. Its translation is CASSMKGSSYEQYF.

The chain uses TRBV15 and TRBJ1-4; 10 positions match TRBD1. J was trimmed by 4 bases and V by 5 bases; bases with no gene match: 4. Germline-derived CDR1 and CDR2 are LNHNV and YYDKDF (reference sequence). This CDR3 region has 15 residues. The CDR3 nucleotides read TGTGCCACCAGCGTAGACAGGGGGCTTAATGAAAAACTGTTTTTT. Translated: CATSVDRGLNEKLFF.

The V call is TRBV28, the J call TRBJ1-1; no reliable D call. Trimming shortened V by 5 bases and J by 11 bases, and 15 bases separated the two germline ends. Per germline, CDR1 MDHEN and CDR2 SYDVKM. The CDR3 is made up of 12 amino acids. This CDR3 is CASSPSISNAFF. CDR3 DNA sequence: TGTGCCAGCAGTCCTAGTATTTCCAATGCTTTCTTT.

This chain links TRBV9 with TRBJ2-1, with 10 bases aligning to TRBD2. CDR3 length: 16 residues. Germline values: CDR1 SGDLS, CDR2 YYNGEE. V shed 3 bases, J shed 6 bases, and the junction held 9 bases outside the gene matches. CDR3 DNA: TGTGCCAGCAGCGATCCGACTAGCGGGCGCCTCAATGAGCAGTTCTTC. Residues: CASSDPTSGRLNEQFF.

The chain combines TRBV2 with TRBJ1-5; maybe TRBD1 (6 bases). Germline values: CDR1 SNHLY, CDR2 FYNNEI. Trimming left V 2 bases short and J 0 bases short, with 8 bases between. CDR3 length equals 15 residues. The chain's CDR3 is CASSEQGNSNQPQHF. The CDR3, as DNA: TGTGCCAGCAGTGAACAGGGGAATAGCAATCAGCCCCAGCATTTT.

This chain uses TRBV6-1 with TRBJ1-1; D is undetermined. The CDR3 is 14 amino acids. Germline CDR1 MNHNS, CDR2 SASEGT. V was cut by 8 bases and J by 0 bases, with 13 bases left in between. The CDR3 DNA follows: TGTGCCAGCGCAACACCGGGGATGAACACTGAAGCTTTCTTT. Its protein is CASATPGMNTEAFF.

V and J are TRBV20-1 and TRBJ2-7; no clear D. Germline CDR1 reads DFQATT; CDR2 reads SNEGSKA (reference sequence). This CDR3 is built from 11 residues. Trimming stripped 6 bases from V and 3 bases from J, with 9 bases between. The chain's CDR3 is CSAPHLYEQYF. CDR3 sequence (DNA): TGCAGTGCGCCCCACCTCTACGAGCAGTACTTC.

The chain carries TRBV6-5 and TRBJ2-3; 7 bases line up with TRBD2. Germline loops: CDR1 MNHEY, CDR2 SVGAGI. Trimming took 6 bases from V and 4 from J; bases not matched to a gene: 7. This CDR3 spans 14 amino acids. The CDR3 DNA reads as TGTGCCAGCAGGGCAGGGCGGGAGTCAGATACGCAGTATTTT. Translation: CASRAGRESDTQYF.

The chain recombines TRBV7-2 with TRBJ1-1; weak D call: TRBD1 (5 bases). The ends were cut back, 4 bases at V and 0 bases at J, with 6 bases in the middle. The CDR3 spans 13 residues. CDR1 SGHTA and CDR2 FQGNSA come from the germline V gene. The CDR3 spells CASSWDLNTEAFF. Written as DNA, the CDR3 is TGTGCCAGCAGCTGGGACCTGAACACTGAAGCTTTCTTT.

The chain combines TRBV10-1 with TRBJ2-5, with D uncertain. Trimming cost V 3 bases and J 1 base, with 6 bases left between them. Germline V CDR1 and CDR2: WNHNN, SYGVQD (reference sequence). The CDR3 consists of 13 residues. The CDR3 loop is CASSENLQETQYF. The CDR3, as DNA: TGCGCCAGCAGTGAAAACCTCCAAGAGACCCAGTACTTC.

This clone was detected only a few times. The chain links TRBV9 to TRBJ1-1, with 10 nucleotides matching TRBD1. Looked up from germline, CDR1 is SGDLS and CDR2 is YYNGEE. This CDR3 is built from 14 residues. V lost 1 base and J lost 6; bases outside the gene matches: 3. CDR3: CASSVRQGASEAFF. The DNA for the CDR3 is TGTGCCAGCAGCGTACGACAGGGGGCCTCTGAAGCTTTCTTT.

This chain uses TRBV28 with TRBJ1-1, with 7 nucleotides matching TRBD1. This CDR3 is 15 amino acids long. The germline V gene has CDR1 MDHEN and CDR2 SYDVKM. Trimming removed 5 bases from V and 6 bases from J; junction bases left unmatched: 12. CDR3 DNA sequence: TGTGCCAGCAGTCCAAACAAAGGGACAGACCCTGAAGCTTTCTTT. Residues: CASSPNKGTDPEAFF. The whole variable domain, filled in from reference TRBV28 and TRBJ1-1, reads DVKVTQSSRYLVKRTGEKVFLECVQDMDHENMFWYRQDPGLGLRLIYFSYDVKMKEKGDIPEGYSVSREKKERFSLILESASTNQTSMYLCASSPNKGTDPEAFFGQGTRLTVV.

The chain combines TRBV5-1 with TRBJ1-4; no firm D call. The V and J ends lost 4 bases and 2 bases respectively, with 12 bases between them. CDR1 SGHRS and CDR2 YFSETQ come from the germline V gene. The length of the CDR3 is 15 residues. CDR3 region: CASSTDLSTNEKLFF. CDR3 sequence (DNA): TGCGCCAGCAGCACTGACCTGTCGACTAATGAAAAACTGTTTTTT.

The CDR3 DNA reads as TGTGCCAGCAGTCCTACTCTTCTAGACCTGAACACCGGGGAGCTGTTTTTT. It translates to CASSPTLLDLNTGELFF. The rearrangement uses TRBV27 and TRBJ2-2; D not certain. This CDR3 region has 17 residues. V was cut by 5 bases and J by 1 base, with 17 bases left in between. CDR1 and CDR2 (germline): MNHEY, SMNVEV (reference sequence).